This T cell receptor (beta chain) was identified in a study of T cells in Graves' hyperthyroidism and ophthalmopathy. Study-wide background: It was at initial diagnosis, before any treatment, that peripheral blood was collected.

The table lists this clonotype with a few counts. Amplified TCR beta CDR3 regions derived from RNA transcripts. The HTBI primer set drove a first-round RT-PCR of the TCR CDR3. TCRdb called the multiplex PCR reads again in MiXCR, with one record for every CDR3 protein. The data contain hundreds of thousands of distinct CDR3 sequences, approximately 20% of them singletons. The germline V gene encodes CDR1 MNHNS and CDR2 SASEGT. CDR3 length: 13 residues. Trimming pared 8 bases from V and 5 bases from J, leaving 13 bases between. Criteria for exclusion of patients were uncontrolled infection, other autoimmune disease, pregnancy or lactation. PBMCs were sourced from over 8.5 ml fresh peripheral blood.

This TCR came from a man aged 40-55 years with Graves' ophthalmopathy. The V gene is TRBV6-1, the J gene TRBJ1-5; unclear D gene. Sequenced input: blood. The CDR3 nucleotides read TGTGCCAGCGACCCCAGGCGGGATCAGCCCCAGCATTTT. Translating it yields CASDPRRDQPQHF.